This T cell receptor beta chain was recovered during a study of blood T cell repertoires in COVID-19 (dated by TCRdb to 2020 to 2021). In the study overall: Samples covering the acute and convalescent phases of COVID-19 were provided by collaborators in the United States, Italy and Spain. Samples were obtained from the ongoing ImmuneRACE study (first 160 participants) and from about 1,300 subjects provided by 6 global collaborators. The material from the prospective study consisted of cDNA or gDNA derived from T cells, B-cell-depleted T cells, or PBMCs. The sample metadata nearly always contained a de-identified subject ID, COVID-19 status, age in years and sex. The repertoires were released in a freely available public database intended as a resource for research on the immune response to SARS-CoV-2. Where available, HLA class I and class II types were taken from metadata supplied by the sample provider and were not determined by assay-based typing. The dataset comprised deeply sampled blood TCRbeta repertoires from subjects exposed to, actively infected with, or recovered from COVID-19.

A note on this clone: The antigen this receptor binds is unknown. No quality values exist for individual bases; no much larger clone is one base distant.

Each collaborating institution followed its own protocols to collect whole blood in K2EDTA tubes. For TCRbeta analysis, collaborators shipped samples in one of three forms: frozen whole blood, isolated PBMCs, or DNA extracted from either of those sample types. TCRbeta CDR3 regions were amplified from genomic DNA by means of the immunoSEQ Assay, a bias-controlled multiplex PCR. For the original study's pipeline: The number of nucleated cells in each sample was estimated by amplification of reference gene primers within the assay. Sequence reads were collapsed and filtered to measure the absolute abundance of every unique TCRbeta CDR3 rearrangement. For each sample, productive Simpson clonality was calculated as the square root of Simpson's diversity index across productive rearrangements. TCRdb obtained this table from immuneACCESS and retained in-frame rearrangements with V and J assigned. These tables miss some clones; where compared with another copy, unresolved V genes account for less than half of the shortfall, and the remainder is unexplained. V, J and clone size reflect that table, while D and trimming were determined from the DNA. The sample contains under 200,000 clones, roughly 84% of them found a single time. The ten largest make up about 4.9% of the sample.

Summary of the overall study and its limitations: The quantity of clinical and demographic metadata differed by source and by participant and was supplied without curation.

The TCR was taken from a woman aged 80 or over with acute or convalescent COVID-19. The sequencing input was peripheral blood.

CDR3 loop: CATSDPRIGQGGGYTF. The DNA sequence is TGTGCCACCAGTGACCCGAGGATAGGACAGGGAGGTGGCTACACCTTC. The chain uses TRBV24-1 and TRBJ1-2, with 8 bases aligning to TRBD1. The V end gives up 4 bases and the J end 7 bases, leaving 13 bases in the junction not matched to a gene. The CDR3 has 16 amino acids, counting the end cysteine and phenylalanine. CDR3 DNA only is kept here, 48 bases in frame from base 1. Looking up the germline V gene yields CDR1 KGHDR and CDR2 SFDVKD.